The T cell receptor (beta chain) under discussion was sequenced for a study of blood T cell repertoires in COVID-19. Background on the study: The United States, Italy and Spain supplied acute and convalescent COVID-19 samples. Sources were T cells, B-cell-depleted T cells, or PBMCs; the material itself was cDNA or gDNA.

Original methodology: Counts of nucleated cells, estimated from reference gene primer amplification, were obtained. TCRdb's table, derived via immunoSEQ multiplex PCR, lists solely in-frame clones and lacks some. V and J calls and clone size are copied from that table; D and trimming were computed from the DNA. The sample includes some 220,000 clones, more than 65% of them seen just once. Unmatched junction bases numbered 18, after V lost 6 bases and J lost 4 bases. The CDR3 extends over 18 amino acids. Germline V gene data show CDR1 as SGHVS and CDR2 as FNYEAQ. This TCR came from a man in his fifties or sixties with active or convalescent COVID-19. Sequencing was performed on peripheral blood. The rearrangement joins TRBV7-6 to TRBJ2-1, with 7 bases matching TRBD2. The CDR3 is CASSQTRSGTTTYNEQFF. Here the CDR3 DNA reads TGTGCCAGCAGTCAAACAAGATCCGGGACTACCACATACAATGAGCAGTTCTTC. Together with reference TRBV7-6 and TRBJ2-1, the CDR3 gives the full variable domain: GAGVSQSPRYKVTKRGQDVALRCDPISGHVSLYWYRQALGQGPEFLTYFNYEAQQDKSGLPNDRFSAERPEGSISTLTIQRTEQRDSAMYRCASSQTRSGTTTYNEQFFGPGTRLTVL.